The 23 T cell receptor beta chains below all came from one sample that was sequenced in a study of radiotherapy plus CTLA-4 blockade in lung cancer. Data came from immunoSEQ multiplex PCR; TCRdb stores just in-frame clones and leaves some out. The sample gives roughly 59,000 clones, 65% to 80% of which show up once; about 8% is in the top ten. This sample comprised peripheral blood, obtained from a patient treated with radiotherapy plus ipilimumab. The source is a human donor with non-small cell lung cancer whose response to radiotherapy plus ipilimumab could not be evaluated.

The DNA for the CDR3 is TGCGCCAGCAGCTCGGAGGGGACGGCCAACTCTGGAAACACCATATATTTT. Protein: CASSSEGTANSGNTIYF. The chain links TRBV4-1 to TRBJ1-3; perhaps TRBD1 as D (5 bases). The germline CDR1 and CDR2 sequences are MGHRA and YSYEKL. The CDR3 contains 17 residues. V was clipped by 5 bases and J by 0 bases, with 17 bases between them.

As DNA, the CDR3 is TGTGCCAGCAGCCACGATCTCGAGGGAGGCCCCTCCTACGAGCAGTACTTC. This codes for CASSHDLEGGPSYEQYF. The chain joins TRBV4-2 to TRBJ2-7; TRBD2 might be the D (6 bases). V was shortened by 3 bases and J by 0 bases, with 18 bases between the two germline ends. The CDR3 runs to 17 residues. Germline V gives CDR1 LGHNA, CDR2 YNFKEQ.

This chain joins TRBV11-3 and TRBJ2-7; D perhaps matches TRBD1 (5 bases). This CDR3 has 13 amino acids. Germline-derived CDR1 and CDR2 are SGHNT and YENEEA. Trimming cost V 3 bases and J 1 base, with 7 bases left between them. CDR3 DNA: TGTGCCAGCAGCTTCCAGGGTTCCTACGAGCAGTACTTC. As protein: CASSFQGSYEQYF.

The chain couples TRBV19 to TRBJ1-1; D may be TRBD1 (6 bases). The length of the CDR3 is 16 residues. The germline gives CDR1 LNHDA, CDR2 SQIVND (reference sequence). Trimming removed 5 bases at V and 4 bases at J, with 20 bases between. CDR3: CASSPGTPIFGTEAFF. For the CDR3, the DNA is TGTGCCAGTAGTCCCGGGACACCTATTTTTGGCACTGAAGCTTTCTTT.

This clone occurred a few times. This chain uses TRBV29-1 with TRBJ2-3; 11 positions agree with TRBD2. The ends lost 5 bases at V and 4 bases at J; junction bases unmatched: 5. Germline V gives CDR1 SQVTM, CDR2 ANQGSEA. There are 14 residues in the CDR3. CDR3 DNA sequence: TGCAGCGTTCTTAGCGGGGGGGCCTCAGATACGCAGTATTTT. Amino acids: CSVLSGGASDTQYF.

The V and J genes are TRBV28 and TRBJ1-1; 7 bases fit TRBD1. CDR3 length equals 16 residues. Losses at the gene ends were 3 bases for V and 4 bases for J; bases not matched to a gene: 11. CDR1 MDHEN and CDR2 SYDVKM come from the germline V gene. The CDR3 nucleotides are TGTGCCAGCAGTTTTTACCAAAACAGGGGCGGCACTGAAGCTTTCTTT. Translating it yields CASSFYQNRGGTEAFF.

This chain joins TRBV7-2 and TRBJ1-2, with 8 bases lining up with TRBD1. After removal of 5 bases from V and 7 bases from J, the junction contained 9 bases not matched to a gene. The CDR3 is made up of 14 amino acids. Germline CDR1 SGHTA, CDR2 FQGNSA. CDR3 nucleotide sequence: TGTGCCAGCAGCCCCCCCCCAGGGGGCGTTGGCTACACCTTC. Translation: CASSPPPGGVGYTF.

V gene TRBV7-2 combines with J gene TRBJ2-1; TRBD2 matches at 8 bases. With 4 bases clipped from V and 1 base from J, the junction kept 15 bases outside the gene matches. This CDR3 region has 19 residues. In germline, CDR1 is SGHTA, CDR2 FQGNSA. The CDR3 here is CASSSRWGRGAPSYNEQFF. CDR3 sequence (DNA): TGTGCCAGCAGCTCACGGTGGGGGCGGGGGGCCCCTTCCTACAATGAGCAGTTCTTC.

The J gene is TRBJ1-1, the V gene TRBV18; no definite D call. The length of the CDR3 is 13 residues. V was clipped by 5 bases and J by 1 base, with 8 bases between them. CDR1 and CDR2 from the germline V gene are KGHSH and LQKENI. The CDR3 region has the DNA TGTGCCAGCTCATCCGACTCGAACACTGAAGCTTTCTTT. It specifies CASSSDSNTEAFF.

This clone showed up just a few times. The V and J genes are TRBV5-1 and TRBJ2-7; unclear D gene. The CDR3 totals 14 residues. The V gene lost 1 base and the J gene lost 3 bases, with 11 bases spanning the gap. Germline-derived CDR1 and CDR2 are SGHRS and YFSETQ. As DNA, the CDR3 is TGCGCCAGCAGCTTGACTACTACGGACTACGAGCAGTACTTC. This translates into CASSLTTTDYEQYF.

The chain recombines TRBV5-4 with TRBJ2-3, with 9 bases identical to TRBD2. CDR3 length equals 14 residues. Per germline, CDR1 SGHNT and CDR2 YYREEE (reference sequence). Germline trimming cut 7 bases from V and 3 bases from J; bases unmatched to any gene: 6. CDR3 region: CASYEREETDTQYF. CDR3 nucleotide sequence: TGTGCCAGCTATGAGCGGGAGGAGACAGATACGCAGTATTTT.

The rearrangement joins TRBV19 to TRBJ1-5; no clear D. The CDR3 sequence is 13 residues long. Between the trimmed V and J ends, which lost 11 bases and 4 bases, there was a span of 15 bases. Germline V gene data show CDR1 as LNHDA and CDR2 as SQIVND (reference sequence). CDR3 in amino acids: CASSRRGNQPQHF. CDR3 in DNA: TGTGCCTCTTCACGCCGAGGGAATCAGCCCCAGCATTTT. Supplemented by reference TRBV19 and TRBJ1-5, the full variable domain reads DGGITQSPKYLFRKEGQNVTLSCEQNLNHDAMYWYRQDPGQGLRLIYYSQIVNDFQKGDIAEGYSVSREKKESFPLTVTSAQKNPTAFYLCASSRRGNQPQHFGDGTRLSIL.

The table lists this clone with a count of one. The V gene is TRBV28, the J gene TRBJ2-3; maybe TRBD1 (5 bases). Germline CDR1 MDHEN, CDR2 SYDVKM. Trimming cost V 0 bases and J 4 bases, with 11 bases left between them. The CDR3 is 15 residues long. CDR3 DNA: TGTGCCAGCAGTTTATGGGCAGGGAAGGCAGATACGCAGTATTTT. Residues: CASSLWAGKADTQYF.

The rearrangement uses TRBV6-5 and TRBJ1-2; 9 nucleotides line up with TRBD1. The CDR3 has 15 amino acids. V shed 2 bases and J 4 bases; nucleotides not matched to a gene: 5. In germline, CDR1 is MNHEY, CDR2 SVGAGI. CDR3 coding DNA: TGTGCCAGCAGTTACCAAGGACAGGGGAGCTATGGCTACACCTTC. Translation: CASSYQGQGSYGYTF.

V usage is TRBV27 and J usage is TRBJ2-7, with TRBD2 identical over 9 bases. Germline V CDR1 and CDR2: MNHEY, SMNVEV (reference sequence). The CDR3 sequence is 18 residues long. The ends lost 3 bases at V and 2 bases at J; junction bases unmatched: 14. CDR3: CASSLLSLAGSRPYEQYF. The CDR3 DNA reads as TGTGCCAGCAGTTTGTTGAGTCTAGCGGGGTCGAGGCCCTACGAGCAGTACTTC.

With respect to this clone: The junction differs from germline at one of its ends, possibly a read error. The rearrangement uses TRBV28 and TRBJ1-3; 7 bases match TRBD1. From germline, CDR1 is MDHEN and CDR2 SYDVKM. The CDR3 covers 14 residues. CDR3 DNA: TGTGCCGGCAGTTCCGGGGACAGAGGAAACACCATATATTTT. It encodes CAGSSGDRGNTIYF.

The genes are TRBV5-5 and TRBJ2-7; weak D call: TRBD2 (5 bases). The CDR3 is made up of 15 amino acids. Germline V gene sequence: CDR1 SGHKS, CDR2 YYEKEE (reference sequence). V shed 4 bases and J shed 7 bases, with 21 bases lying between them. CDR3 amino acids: CASSPWSGGVGEQYF. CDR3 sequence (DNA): TGTGCCAGCAGCCCATGGAGCGGTGGCGTGGGTGAGCAGTACTTC.

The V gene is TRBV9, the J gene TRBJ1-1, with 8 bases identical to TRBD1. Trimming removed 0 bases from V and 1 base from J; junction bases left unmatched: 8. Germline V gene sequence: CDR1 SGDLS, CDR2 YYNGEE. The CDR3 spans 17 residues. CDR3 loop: CASSVGGQGGGNTEAFF. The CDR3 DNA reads TGTGCCAGCAGCGTAGGAGGACAGGGTGGCGGGAACACTGAAGCTTTCTTT.

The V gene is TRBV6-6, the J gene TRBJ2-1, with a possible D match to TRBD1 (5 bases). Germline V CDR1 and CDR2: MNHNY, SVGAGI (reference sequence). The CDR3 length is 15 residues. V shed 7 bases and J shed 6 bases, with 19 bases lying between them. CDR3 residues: CASKGAGQASNEQFF. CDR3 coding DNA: TGTGCCAGCAAAGGGGCAGGGCAAGCCTCCAATGAGCAGTTCTTC.

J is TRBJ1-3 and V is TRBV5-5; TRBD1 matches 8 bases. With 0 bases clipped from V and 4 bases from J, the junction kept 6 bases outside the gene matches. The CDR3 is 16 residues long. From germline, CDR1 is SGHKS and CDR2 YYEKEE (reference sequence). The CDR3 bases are TGTGCCAGCAGCTTGGCCGGCGCAGGGGGCGGAAACACCATATATTTT. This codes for CASSLAGAGGGNTIYF.

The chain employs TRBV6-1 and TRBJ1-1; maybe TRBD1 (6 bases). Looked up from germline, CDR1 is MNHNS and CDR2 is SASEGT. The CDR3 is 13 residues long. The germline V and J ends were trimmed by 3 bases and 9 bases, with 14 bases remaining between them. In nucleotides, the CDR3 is TGTGCCAGCAGTGAGAGGGGGAGTGGGAAAGCTTTCTTT. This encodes CASSERGSGKAFF.

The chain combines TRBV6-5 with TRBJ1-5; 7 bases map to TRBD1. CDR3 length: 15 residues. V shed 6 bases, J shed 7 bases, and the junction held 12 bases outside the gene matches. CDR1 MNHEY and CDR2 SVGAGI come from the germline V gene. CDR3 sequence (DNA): TGTGCCAGCAGAATAACAGGGGCCGAAGGGCAGCCCCAGCATTTT. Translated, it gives CASRITGAEGQPQHF.

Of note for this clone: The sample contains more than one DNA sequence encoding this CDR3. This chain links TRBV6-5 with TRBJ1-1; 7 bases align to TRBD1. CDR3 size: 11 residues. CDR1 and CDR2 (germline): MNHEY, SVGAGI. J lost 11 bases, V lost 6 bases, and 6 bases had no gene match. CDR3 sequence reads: CASSFDREAFF. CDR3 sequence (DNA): TGTGCCAGCAGCTTCGACAGGGAGGCTTTCTTT.